The source of this T cell receptor beta chain is a study of control samples from healthy donors and cancer patients. TCRdb's copy holds only in-frame clones and misses some; the assay was immunoSEQ multiplex PCR. The sample includes about 67,000 clones, approximately 87% of them seen just once. V dropped 2 bases and J dropped 7 bases, with 12 bases sitting between them. Germline V gives CDR1 SGHNT, CDR2 YYREEE (reference sequence). CDR3 size: 14 residues. The chain links TRBV5-4 to TRBJ1-4; D uncertain. The specimen was PBMCs. This sequence was found in a woman between 50 and 59 years old with head and neck cancer. CDR3 DNA: TGTGCCAGCAGCTTTGAGGGATACCCTGAAAAACTGTTTTTT. It is translated as CASSFEGYPEKLFF.